This paragraph covers one T cell receptor (beta chain) sequence. This clone occurred a few times. Its antigen is still unknown. No much larger clone exists at a distance of one base, and base qualities are not known. The immunoSEQ Assay, a bias-controlled multiplex PCR, was used to amplify TCRbeta CDR3 regions from genomic DNA. The authors' analysis ran thus. Nucleated cell counts per sample were estimated from amplification of reference gene primers within the assay. Sequence reads were collapsed and filtered to measure the absolute abundance of every unique TCRbeta CDR3 rearrangement. For each sample, productive Simpson clonality was calculated as the square root of Simpson's diversity index across productive rearrangements. TCRdb mirrors the immuneACCESS table, restricted to in-frame sequences. Some clones are absent from its copies; in checked studies, under half trace to an unresolved V gene, and the reason for the others is unknown. V, J and clone size are taken as reported in that table, and D and trimming were inferred from the DNA itself. A total of some 160,000 clones appear in this sample, 84% of them only once. The ten largest clones take up 2.5% to 3% of the sample.

The data are from a study of blood T cell repertoires in COVID-19 (dated by TCRdb to about 2020). A note on the overall study: Samples from collaborators originated in the United States, Italy and Spain and spanned both the acute and convalescent phases of COVID-19. The samples were drawn from two sources: the first 160 participants of the ongoing ImmuneRACE study, and some 1,300 subjects contributed by 6 global collaborators. The repertoires were released in a freely available public database meant as a resource for research on the immune response to SARS-CoV-2. Deeply sampled blood TCRbeta repertoires from subjects exposed to, actively infected with, or recovered from COVID-19 were included in the dataset. A de-identified subject ID, COVID-19 status, age in years and sex were almost always included in the sample metadata. The prospective study material was composed of cDNA or gDNA derived from T cells, B-cell-depleted T cells, or PBMCs. Where available, HLA class I and class II types were obtained from metadata supplied by the sample provider rather than from assay-based typing. What the research found in general, with its limitations: The quantity of clinical and demographic metadata differed by source and by participant and was supplied without curation.

At one collaborating source in Seattle, patients were enrolled during active infection and were followed longitudinally through the course of disease. Collaborating institutions collected whole blood in K2EDTA tubes following their own protocols. For TCRbeta analysis, collaborator samples were shipped as frozen whole blood, as isolated PBMCs, or as DNA extracted from either sample type. CDR1 and CDR2 were assigned from the germline V gene (reference sequence) as SEHNR and FQNEAQ. V has 4 bases trimmed and J has 1 base trimmed; junction bases matching no gene number 2. Including the terminal cysteine and phenylalanine, the CDR3 comprises 14 residues. Only the CDR3 DNA is retained, 42 bases long and in frame from the first base.

This sequence originates from a woman aged 80 or over with COVID-19, enrolled during active disease. Material: peripheral blood. The sequence joins TRBV7-9 to TRBJ1-1; the central 8 bases match TRBD1. CDR3 loop: CASSYTGGNTEAFF. Here is the DNA: TGTGCCAGCAGCTATACAGGGGGGAACACTGAAGCTTTCTTT.